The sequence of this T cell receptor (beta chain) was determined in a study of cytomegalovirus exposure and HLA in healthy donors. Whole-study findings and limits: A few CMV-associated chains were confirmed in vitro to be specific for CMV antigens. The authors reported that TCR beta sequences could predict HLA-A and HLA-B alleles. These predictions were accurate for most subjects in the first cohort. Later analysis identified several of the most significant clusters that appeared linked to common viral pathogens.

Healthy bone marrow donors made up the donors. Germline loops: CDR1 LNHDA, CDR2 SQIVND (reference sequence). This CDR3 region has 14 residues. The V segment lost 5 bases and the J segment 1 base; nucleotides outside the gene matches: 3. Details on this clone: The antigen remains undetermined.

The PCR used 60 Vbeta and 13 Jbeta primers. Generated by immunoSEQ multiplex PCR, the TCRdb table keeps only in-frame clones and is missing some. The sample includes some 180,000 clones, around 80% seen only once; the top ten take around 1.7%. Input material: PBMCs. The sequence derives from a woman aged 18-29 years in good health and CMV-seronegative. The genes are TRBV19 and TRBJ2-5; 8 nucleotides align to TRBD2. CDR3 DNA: TGTGCCAGTAGTCGGACTAGCTCCCAAGAGACCCAGTACTTC. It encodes CASSRTSSQETQYF.